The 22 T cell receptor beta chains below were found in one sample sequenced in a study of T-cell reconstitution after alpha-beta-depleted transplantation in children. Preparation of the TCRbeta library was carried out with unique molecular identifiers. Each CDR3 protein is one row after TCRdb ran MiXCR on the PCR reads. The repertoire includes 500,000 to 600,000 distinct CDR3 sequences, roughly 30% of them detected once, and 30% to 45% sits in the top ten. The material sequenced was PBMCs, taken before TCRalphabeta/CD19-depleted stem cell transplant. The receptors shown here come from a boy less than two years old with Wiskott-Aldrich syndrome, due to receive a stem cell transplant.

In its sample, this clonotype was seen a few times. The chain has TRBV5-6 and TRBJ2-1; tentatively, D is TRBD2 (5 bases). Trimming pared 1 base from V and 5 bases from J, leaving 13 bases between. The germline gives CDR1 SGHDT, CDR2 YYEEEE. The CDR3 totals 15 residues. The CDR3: CASSLTRIGHNEQFF. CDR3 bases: TGTGCCAGCAGCTTGACTAGGATTGGGCACAATGAGCAGTTCTTC.

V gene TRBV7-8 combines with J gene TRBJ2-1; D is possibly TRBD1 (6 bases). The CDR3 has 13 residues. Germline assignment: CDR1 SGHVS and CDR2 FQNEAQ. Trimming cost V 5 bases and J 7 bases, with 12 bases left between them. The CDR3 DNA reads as TGTGCCAGCAGCCTCAGGACAGTAAATGAGCAGTTCTTC. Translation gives CASSLRTVNEQFF. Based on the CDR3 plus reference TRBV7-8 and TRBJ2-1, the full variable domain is GAGVSQSPRYKVAKRGQDVALRCDPISGHVSLFWYQQALGQGPEFLTYFQNEAQLDKSGLPSDRFFAERPEGSVSTLKIQRTQQEDSAVYLCASSLRTVNEQFFGPGTRLTVL.

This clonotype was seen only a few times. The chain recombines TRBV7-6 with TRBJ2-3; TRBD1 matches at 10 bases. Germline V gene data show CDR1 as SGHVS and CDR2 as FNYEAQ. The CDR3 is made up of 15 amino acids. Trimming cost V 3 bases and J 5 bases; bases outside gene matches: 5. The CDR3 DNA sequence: TGTGCCAGCAGCTTGGGACAGGGGACGGGAGATACGCAGTATTTT. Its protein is CASSLGQGTGDTQYF.

The CDR3 protein is CASSVLGGRFNEQFF. CDR3 in DNA: TGTGCCAGCAGTGTATTGGGAGGGAGATTCAATGAGCAGTTCTTC. This chain joins TRBV2 and TRBJ2-1, with TRBD2 identical over 7 bases. The CDR3 is made up of 15 amino acids. V trimming: 4 bases; J trimming: 6 bases; junction bases outside the gene matches: 9. The germline V gene encodes CDR1 SNHLY and CDR2 FYNNEI.

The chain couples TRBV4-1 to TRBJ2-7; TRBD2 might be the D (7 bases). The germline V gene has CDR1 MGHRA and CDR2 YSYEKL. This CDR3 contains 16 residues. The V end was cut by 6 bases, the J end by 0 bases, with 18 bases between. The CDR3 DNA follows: TGCGCCAGCAGTAGGGCTAGCGGACAGCGCTCCTACGAGCAGTACTTC. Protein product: CASSRASGQRSYEQYF.

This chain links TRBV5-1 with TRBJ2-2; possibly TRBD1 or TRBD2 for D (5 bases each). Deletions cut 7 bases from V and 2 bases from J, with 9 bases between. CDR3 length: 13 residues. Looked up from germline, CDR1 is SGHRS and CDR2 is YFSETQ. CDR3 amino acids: CASGTQNTGELFF. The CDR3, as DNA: TGCGCCAGCGGGACGCAAAACACCGGGGAGCTGTTTTTT.

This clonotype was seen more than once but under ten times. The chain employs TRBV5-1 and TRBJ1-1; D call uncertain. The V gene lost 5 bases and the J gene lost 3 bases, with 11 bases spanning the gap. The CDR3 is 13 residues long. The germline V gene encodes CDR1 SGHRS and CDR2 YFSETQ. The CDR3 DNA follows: TGCGCCAGCAGTTTCATCTACCACACTGAAGCTTTCTTT. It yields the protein CASSFIYHTEAFF.

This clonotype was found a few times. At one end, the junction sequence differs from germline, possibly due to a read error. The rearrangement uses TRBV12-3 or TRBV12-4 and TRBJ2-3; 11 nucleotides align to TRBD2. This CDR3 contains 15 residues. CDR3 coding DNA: TGCGCCAGCAGGGGGACTAGCGGAAGCACAGATACGCAGTATTTT. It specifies CASRGTSGSTDTQYF.

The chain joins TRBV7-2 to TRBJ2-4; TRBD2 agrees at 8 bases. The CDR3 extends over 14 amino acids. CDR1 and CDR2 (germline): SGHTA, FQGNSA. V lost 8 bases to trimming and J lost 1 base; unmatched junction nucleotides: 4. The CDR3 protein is CASQRERAKNIQYF. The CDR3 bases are TGTGCCAGCCAGCGGGAGCGGGCCAAAAACATTCAGTACTTC.

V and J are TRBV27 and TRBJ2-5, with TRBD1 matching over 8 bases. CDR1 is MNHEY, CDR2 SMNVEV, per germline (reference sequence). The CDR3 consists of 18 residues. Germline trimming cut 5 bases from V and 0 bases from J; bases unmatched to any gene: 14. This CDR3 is CASSPPRDRYLYQETQYF. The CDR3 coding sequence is TGTGCCAGCAGTCCACCCCGGGACAGGTACCTGTACCAAGAGACCCAGTACTTC.

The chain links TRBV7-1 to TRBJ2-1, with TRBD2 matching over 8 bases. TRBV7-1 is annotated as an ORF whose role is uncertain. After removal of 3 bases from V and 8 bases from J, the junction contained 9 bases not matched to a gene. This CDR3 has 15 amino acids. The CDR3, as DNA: TGTGCCAGCAGCTCGACTCCGGGAGGGCCCCATGAGCAGTTCTTC. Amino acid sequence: CASSSTPGGPHEQFF.

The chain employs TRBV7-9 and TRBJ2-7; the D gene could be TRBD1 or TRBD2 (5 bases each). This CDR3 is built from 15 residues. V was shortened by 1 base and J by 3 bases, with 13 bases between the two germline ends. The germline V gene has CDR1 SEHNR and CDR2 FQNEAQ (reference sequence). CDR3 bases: TGTGCCAGCAGCTTAGGTTGGGGACGAAGCTACGAGCAGTACTTC. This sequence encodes CASSLGWGRSYEQYF. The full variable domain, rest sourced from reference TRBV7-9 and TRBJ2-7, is DTGVSQNPRHKITKRGQNVTFRCDPISEHNRLYWYRQTLGQGPEFLTYFQNEAQLEKSRLLSDRFSAERPKGSFSTLEIQRTEQGDSAMYLCASSLGWGRSYEQYFGPGTRLTVT.

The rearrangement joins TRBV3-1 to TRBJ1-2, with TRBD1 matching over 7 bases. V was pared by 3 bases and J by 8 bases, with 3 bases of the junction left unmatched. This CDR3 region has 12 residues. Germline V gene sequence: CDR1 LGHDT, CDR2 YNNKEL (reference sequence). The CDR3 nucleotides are TGTGCCAGCAGCCAGACAGGGTCGGGCTACACCTTC. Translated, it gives CASSQTGSGYTF.

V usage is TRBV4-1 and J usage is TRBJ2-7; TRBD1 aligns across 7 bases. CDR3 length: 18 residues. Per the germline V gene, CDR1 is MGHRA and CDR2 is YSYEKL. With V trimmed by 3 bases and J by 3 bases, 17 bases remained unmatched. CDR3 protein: CASSQEPIVGTVYYEQYF. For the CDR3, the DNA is TGCGCCAGCAGCCAGGAACCGATCGTTGGGACAGTATACTACGAGCAGTACTTC.

The CDR3 is CASRNGAGHPNTGELFF. CDR3 coding DNA: TGTGCCAGCAGAAATGGGGCCGGACACCCGAACACCGGGGAGCTGTTTTTT. The chain combines TRBV27 with TRBJ2-2, with D perhaps matching TRBD1 (5 bases). The V end was cut by 6 bases, the J end by 0 bases, with 17 bases between. Germline V gives CDR1 MNHEY, CDR2 SMNVEV (reference sequence). The CDR3 is made up of 17 amino acids.

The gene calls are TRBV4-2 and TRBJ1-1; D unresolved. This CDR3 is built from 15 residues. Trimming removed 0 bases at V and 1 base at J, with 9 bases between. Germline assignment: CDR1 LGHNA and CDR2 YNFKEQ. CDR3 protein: CASSQDELSNTEAFF. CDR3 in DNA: TGTGCCAGCAGCCAAGATGAGCTGTCGAACACTGAAGCTTTCTTT.

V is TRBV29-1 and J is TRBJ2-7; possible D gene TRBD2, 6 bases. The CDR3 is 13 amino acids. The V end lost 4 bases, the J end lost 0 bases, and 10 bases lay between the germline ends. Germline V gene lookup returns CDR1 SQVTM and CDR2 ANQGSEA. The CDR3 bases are TGCAGCGTTGGGACGGGAGTCTCCTACGAGCAGTACTTC. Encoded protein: CSVGTGVSYEQYF.

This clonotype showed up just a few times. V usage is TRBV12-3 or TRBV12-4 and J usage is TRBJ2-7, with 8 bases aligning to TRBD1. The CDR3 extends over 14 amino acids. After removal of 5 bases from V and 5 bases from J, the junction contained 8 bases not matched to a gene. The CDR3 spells CASSPMTGAHEQYF. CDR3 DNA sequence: TGTGCCAGCAGTCCTATGACAGGGGCCCACGAGCAGTACTTC.

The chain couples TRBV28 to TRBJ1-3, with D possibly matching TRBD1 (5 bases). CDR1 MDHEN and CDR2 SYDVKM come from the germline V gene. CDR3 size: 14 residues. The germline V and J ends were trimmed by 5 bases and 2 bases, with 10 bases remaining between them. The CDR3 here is CASSTTAPGNTIYF. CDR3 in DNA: TGTGCCAGCAGTACGACAGCGCCTGGAAACACCATATATTTT.

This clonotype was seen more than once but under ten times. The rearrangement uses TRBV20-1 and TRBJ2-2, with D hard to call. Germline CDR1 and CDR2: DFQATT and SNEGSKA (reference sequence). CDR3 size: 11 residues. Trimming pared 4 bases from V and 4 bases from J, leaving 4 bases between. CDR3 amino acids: CSAMGTGELFF. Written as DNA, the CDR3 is TGCAGTGCTATGGGCACCGGGGAGCTGTTTTTT.

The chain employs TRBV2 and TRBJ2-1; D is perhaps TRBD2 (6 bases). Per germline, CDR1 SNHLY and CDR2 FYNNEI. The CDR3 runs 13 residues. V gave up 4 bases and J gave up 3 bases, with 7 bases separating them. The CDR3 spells CASSGTNYNEQFF. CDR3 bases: TGTGCCAGCAGTGGGACTAACTACAATGAGCAGTTCTTC.

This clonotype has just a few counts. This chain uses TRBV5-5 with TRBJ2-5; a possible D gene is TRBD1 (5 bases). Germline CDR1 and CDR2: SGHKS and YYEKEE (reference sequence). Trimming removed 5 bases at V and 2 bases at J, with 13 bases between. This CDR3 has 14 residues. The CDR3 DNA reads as TGTGCCAGCAGAATTGACAGAAGACAAGAGACCCAGTACTTC. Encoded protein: CASRIDRRQETQYF.